This T cell receptor beta chain was sequenced for a study of blood T cells in healthy people across ages. Whole-study findings and limits: PBMCs went unsorted, and a conclusive naive versus antigen-experienced comparison was therefore prevented.

As to this clonotype: What it recognizes is unknown.

Germline CDR1 reads LGHNA; CDR2 reads YNFKEQ. Trimming left V 4 bases short and J 8 bases short, with 17 bases between. The CDR3 extends over 14 amino acids. The individuals who served as donors were healthy Caucasians living in Russia, aged roughly 6 to 95. For the second PCR, which ran for 7 to 11 cycles, a sample-barcoded 5' primer and a J-beta primer mix were used. One entry per CDR3 protein results from TCRdb running MiXCR on the 5' RACE reads. The sample has over a million distinct CDR3 sequences, roughly 43% seen once. The chain joins TRBV4-2 to TRBJ1-2; D call uncertain. The sequenced sample was blood. This TCR was recovered from a woman younger than 35 in good health. CDR3 sequence (DNA): TGTGCCAGCAGCCCAGACACCTTGATACAAGGCTACACCTTC. This sequence encodes CASSPDTLIQGYTF.